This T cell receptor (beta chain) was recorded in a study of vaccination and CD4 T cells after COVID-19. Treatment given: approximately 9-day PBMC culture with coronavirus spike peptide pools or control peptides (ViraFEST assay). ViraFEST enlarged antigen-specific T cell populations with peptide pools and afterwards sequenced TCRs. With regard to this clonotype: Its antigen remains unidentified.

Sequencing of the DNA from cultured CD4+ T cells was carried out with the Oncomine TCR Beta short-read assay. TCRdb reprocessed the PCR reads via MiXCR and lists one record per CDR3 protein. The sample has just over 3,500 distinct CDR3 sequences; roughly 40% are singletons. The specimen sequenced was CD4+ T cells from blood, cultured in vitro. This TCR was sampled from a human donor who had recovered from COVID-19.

CDR3 sequence (DNA): TGTGCCAGCAGTGTGAGGGGGACTAGCGGCCCCTACGAGCAGTACTTC. It specifies CASSVRGTSGPYEQYF. V usage is TRBV2 and J usage is TRBJ2-7; the match to TRBD2 covers 11 bases. Unmatched junction bases numbered 7, after V lost 4 bases and J lost 2 bases. The germline CDR1 and CDR2 sequences are SNHLY and FYNNEI. CDR3 length: 16 amino acids.